The entry below gives a single T cell receptor beta chain sequence along with its context. Clones were sequenced by immunoSEQ multiplex PCR, and TCRdb holds only the in-frame ones, with some missing. The table has 65,000 to 90,000 clones, about 83% seen once. This entry comes from a study of blood T cell repertoires in COVID-19. The V gene end was trimmed by 7 bases and the J gene end by 1 base; junction bases not matched to a gene: 10. The CDR3 contains 14 residues. Germline V gene sequence: CDR1 SQVTM, CDR2 ANQGSEA. The sequence was obtained from a woman aged 55 to 70 with acute or convalescent COVID-19. Sequencing was carried out using peripheral blood. The rearrangement links TRBV29-1 to TRBJ2-7; 7 bases line up with TRBD1. CDR3 DNA: TGCAGCGAGTCAGAGGGGGCAGGATCCTACGAGCAGTACTTC. Amino acids: CSESEGAGSYEQYF.